This TCR beta chain is from a study of cytomegalovirus exposure and HLA in healthy donors. Study context: A data release that came early held 75 million to 85 million unique TCRs from HLA-typed donors. Overall study findings and caveats: Later on, an analysis showed TCR association rates differing by HLA locus, with DRB1 the most and HLA-C the fewest. Across donors, presence/absence analyses took sequencing depth to be roughly uniform. Overall, approximately 150 TCR beta chains were annotated as cytomegalovirus-associated.

V dropped 4 bases and J dropped 3 bases, with 16 bases sitting between them. This CDR3 comprises 16 residues. Germline CDR1 SGHVS, CDR2 FQNEAQ. Primers included in the PCR were 60 Vbeta and 13 Jbeta primers. The repertoire was sequenced with immunoSEQ multiplex PCR; TCRdb's copy has only in-frame clones and lacks some. The data contain approximately 150,000 clones, 61% of them seen just once; the ten biggest clones take up less than 2%. On this clone: Its antigen is undetermined.

The sequence derives from a male donor in good health and CMV-seronegative. Specimen: PBMCs. This sequence joins TRBV7-8 and TRBJ1-5; possibly TRBD1 for D (5 bases). CDR3 nucleotides: TGTGCCAGCAGCTCTATCGGGGGAGTACTCAATCAGCCCCAGCATTTT. Translated: CASSSIGGVLNQPQHF.